This entry is about one T cell receptor (beta chain). Its antigen is unidentified. The record originates from a study of T cells after posttransplantation cyclophosphamide. The study, taken as a whole, reports: Tissue-infiltrating T cells from skin or gut overlapped little with blood T cells.

Sequenced by immunoSEQ multiplex PCR; TCRdb stores in-frame clones only, minus some. The sample lists about 52,000 clones, about 86% occurring once. J was trimmed by 3 bases and V by 6 bases; bases with no gene match: 5. CDR1 and CDR2 from the germline V gene are MNHNY and SVGAGI (reference sequence). The CDR3 runs 15 residues. The sequenced sample consisted of PBMCs. The chain couples TRBV6-6 to TRBJ2-3; 11 positions agree with TRBD1. This clonotype was sampled from a man in his thirties or forties with a blood cancer, CMV-positive, and with a related stem cell donor. CDR3 sequence: CASRGRDRGTDTQYF. Written as DNA, the CDR3 is TGTGCCAGCAGGGGCCGGGACAGGGGGACAGATACGCAGTATTTT.